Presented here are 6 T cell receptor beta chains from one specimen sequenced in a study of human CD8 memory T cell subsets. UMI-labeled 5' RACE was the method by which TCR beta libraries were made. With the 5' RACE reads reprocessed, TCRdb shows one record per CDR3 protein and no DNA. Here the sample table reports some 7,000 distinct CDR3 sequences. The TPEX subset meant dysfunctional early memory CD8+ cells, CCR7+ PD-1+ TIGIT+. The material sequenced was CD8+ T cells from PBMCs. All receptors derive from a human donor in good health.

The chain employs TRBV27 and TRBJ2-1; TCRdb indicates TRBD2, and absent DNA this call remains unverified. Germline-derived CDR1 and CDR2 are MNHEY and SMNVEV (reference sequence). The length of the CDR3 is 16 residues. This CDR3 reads CASSPSTESSYNEQFF.

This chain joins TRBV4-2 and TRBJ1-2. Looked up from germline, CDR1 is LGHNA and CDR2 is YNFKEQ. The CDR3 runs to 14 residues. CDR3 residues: CASSQGRTNYGYTF.

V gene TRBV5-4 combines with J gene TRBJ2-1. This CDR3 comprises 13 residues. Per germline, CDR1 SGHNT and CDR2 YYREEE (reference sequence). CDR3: CASSLDRLNEQFF.

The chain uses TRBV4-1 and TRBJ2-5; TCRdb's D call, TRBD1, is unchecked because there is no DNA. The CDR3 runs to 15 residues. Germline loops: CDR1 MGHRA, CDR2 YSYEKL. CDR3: CASSHSPGSQETQYF.

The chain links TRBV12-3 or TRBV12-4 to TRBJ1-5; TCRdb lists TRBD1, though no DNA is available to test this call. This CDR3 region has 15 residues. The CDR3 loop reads CASSSGQGANQPQHF.

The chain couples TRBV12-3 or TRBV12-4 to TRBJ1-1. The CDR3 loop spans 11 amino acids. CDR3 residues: CASSLESVTFF.